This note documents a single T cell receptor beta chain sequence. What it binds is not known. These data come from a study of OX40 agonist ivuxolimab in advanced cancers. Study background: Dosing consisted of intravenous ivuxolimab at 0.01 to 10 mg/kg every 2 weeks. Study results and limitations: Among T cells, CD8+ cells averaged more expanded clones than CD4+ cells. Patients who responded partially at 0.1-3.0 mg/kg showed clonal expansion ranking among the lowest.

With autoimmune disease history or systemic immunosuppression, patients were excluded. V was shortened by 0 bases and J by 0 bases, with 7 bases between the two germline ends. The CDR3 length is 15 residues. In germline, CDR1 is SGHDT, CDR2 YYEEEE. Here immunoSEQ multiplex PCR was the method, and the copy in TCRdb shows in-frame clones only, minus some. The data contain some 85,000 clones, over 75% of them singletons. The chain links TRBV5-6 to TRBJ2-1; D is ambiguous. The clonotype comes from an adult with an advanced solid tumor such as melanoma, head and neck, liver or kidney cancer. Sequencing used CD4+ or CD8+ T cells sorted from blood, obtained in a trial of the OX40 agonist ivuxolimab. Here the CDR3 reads CASSLDVGSYNEQFF. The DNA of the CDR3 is TGTGCCAGCAGCTTGGATGTGGGCTCCTACAATGAGCAGTTCTTC.